This T cell receptor beta chain originates from a study of CD8 T cells in ankylosing spondylitis. Whole-study findings and limits: In reactive arthritis synovial fluid and blood, some motif variants had been reported before. Seemingly distinctive of ankylosing spondylitis blood was a TCR beta motif formed by eight highly homologous variants. Relatively scarce in peripheral blood, disease-linked clones were CD8+. Reported data indicate significant enrichment of disease-linked clones within matched ankylosing spondylitis synovial fluid.

The CDR3 covers 16 residues. The germline CDR1 and CDR2 sequences are PRHDT and FYEKMQ (reference sequence). Trimming pared 5 bases from V and 0 bases from J, leaving 13 bases between. Comments on this clonotype: Its antigen is unidentified.

Library preparation for TCR beta used quantitative 5'-RACE with molecular barcodes. TCRdb passed the 5' RACE reads through MiXCR, listing each CDR3 protein once. Seen here are 200,000 to 250,000 distinct CDR3 sequences, 15% to 20% observed once, and the top ten hold approximately 40%. Sequences were obtained from blood, either unsorted or a sorted T cell fraction (not recorded which). The TCR originated in a male donor with ankylosing spondylitis. The gene calls are TRBV13 and TRBJ2-2; TRBD1 is a possible D gene (6 bases). The CDR3 sequence is CASSNRDKPNTGELFF. The CDR3 DNA sequence: TGTGCCAGCAGCAACCGGGACAAACCGAACACCGGGGAGCTGTTTTTT.